This T cell receptor (beta chain) was profiled in a study of blood T cell repertoires in COVID-19. In the study overall: The United States, Italy and Spain supplied acute and convalescent COVID-19 samples. The analysed material was cDNA or gDNA that came from T cells, B-cell-depleted T cells, or PBMCs.

Study processing details: It was from reference gene primer amplification that nucleated cell counts were estimated. Clones were sequenced by immunoSEQ multiplex PCR, and TCRdb holds only the in-frame ones, with some missing. The V and J calls and clone size were taken over from that table, and D and trimming were inferred from the DNA. The repertoire holds roughly 330,000 clones, with 89% as singletons. The sequencing sample was made of peripheral blood. The sequence came from a man aged 18 to 29 who had recovered from COVID-19.

CDR3 residues: CAISRTGGTDTQYF. The CDR3, as DNA: TGTGCCATCAGTCGGACAGGGGGCACAGATACGCAGTATTTT. This rearrangement joins TRBV10-3 to TRBJ2-3; 9 bases line up with TRBD1. V trimming: 5 bases; J trimming: 1 base; junction bases outside the gene matches: 1. Germline values: CDR1 ENHRY, CDR2 SYGVKD. The CDR3 loop spans 14 amino acids.